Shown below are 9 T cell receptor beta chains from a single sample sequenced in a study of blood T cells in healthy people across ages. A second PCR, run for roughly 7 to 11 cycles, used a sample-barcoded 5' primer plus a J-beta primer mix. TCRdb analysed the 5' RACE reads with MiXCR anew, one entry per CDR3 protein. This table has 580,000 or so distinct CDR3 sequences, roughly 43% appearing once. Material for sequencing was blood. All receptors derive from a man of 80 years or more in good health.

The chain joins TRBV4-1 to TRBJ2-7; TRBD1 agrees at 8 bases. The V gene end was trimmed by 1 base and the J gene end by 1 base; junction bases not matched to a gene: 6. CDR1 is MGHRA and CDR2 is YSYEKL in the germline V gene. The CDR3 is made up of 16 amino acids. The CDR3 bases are TGCGCCAGCAGCCAAGCTATGACAGGGGTATCCTACGAGCAGTACTTC. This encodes CASSQAMTGVSYEQYF.

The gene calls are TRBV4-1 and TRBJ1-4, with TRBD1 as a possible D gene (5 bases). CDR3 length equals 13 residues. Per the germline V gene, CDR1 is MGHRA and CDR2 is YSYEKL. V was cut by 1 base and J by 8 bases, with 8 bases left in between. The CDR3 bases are TGCGCCAGCAGCCAAGTGCGGGGGGAAAAACTGTTTTTT. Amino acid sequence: CASSQVRGEKLFF.

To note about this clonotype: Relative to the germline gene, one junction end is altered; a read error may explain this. The CDR3 spells CASGLVDLGGLVPNEQFF. The CDR3 DNA reads TGTGCCAGCGGCTTAGTAGATTTAGGGGGACTAGTCCCCAATGAGCAGTTCTTC. The chain couples TRBV7-2 to TRBJ2-1, with 8 bases matching TRBD2. Germline CDR1 is SGHTA and CDR2 is FQGNSA. CDR3 length: 18 residues.

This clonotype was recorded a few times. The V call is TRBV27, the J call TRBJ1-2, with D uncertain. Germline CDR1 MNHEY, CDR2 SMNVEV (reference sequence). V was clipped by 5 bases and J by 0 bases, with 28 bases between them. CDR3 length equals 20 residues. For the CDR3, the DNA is TGTGCCAGCAGTGATGACCTGCGTCCCCACACACCGTTAGCTAACTATGGCTACACCTTC. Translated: CASSDDLRPHTPLANYGYTF.

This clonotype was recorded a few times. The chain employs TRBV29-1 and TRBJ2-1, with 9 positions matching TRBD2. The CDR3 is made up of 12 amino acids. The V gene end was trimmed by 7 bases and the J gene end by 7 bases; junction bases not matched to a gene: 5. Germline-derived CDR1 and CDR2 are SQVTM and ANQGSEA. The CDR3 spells CSGKLAGNEQFF. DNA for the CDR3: TGCAGCGGCAAGCTAGCGGGAAATGAGCAGTTCTTC.

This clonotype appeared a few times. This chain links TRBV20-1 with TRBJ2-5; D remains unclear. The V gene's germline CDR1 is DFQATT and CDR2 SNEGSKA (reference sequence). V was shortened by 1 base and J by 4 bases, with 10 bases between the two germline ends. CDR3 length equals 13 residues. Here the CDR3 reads CSARGPGRETQYF. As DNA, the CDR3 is TGCAGTGCTAGAGGCCCCGGCAGAGAGACCCAGTACTTC.

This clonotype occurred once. Here the CDR3 reads CASSDDRVYGYTF. CDR3 nucleotides: TGTGCCAGCAGCGACGACAGGGTCTATGGCTACACCTTC. This sequence joins TRBV2 and TRBJ1-2; TRBD1 matches at 7 bases. The V gene's germline CDR1 is SNHLY and CDR2 FYNNEI. The CDR3 is 13 amino acids. J gave up 4 bases and V 6 bases, and 5 bases lay outside the gene matches.

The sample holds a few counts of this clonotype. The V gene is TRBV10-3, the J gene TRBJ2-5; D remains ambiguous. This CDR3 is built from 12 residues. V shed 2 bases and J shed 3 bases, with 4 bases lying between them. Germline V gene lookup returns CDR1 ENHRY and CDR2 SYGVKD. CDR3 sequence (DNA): TGTGCCATCAGTGAGGATAAAGAGACCCAGTACTTC. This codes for CAISEDKETQYF.

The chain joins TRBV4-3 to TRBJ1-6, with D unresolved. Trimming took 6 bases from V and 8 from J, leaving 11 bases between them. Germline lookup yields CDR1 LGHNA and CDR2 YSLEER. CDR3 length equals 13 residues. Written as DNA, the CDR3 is TGCGCCAGCAGAGGCAGTAGGGATTCACCCCTCCACTTT. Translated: CASRGSRDSPLHF.